The clone carrying this TCR beta chain was observed a single time. What it recognizes is unknown. The PCR used 60 V beta and 13 J beta primers. Libraries were prepared by immunoSEQ multiplex PCR; TCRdb keeps only in-frame clonotypes and omits some of them. The sample lists 99,000 or so clones; 80% were seen once. Specified time point: after dendritic cell vaccination, including at tumor progression/relapse. Isocitrate dehydrogenase mutation was absent in all glioblastoma patients. Germline V gene data show CDR1 as SGHTA and CDR2 as FQGTGA. CDR3 size: 14 residues. V was clipped by 4 bases and J by 5 bases, with 14 bases between them. The data originate from a study of glioma-infiltrating T cells after dendritic cell vaccination. Study context: Samples are from glioblastoma patients in Phase I and II dendritic cell vaccine trials.

Whole-study results and caveats: Few patients contributed both blood and tumor specimens.

Sequenced material: blood, taken after dendritic cell vaccination. The chain joins TRBV7-3 to TRBJ2-5; D not resolved. This sequence was found in a human donor with glioblastoma. CDR3 sequence: CASSSLAVPETQYF. DNA of the CDR3: TGTGCCAGCAGCTCCTTGGCAGTTCCGGAGACCCAGTACTTC.